This T cell receptor beta chain was identified during a study of blood T cell repertoires in COVID-19. On the study more broadly: The United States, Italy and Spain were the sources of the acute and convalescent COVID-19 samples.

Germline V gene lookup returns CDR1 LNHNV and CDR2 YYDKDF (reference sequence). The CDR3 is 14 amino acids. V was cut by 0 bases and J by 5 bases, with 10 bases left in between. Some clones are missing from TCRdb's copy, which holds only in-frame ones; the method was immunoSEQ multiplex PCR. This sample has approximately 250,000 clones, with approximately 85% found just once. The V gene is TRBV15, the J gene TRBJ1-1; D is uncertain. The TCR originated in a man aged 35-49 years with acute or convalescent COVID-19. Source material: peripheral blood. CDR3 protein: CATSRDQARTEAFF. CDR3 bases: TGTGCCACCAGCAGAGATCAGGCCCGAACTGAAGCTTTCTTT.